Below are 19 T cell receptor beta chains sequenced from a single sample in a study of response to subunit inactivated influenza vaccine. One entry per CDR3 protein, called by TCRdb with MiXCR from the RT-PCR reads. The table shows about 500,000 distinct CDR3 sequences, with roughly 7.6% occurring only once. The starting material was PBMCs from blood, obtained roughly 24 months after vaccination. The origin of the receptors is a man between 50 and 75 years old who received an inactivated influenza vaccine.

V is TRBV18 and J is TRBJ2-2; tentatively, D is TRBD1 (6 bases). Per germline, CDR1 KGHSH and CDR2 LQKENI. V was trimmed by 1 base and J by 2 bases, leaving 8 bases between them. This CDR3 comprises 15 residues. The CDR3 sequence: CASSPQQGNTGELFF. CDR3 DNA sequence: TGTGCCAGCTCACCACAACAGGGAAACACCGGGGAGCTGTTTTTT.

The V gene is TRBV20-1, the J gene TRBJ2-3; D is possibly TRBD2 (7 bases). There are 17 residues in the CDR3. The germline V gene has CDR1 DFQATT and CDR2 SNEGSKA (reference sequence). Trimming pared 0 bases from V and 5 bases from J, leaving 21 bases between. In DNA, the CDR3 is TGCAGTGCTAGAGACCCCCCGGGGGCGGGGGAGGGAGATACGCAGTATTTT. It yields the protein CSARDPPGAGEGDTQYF.

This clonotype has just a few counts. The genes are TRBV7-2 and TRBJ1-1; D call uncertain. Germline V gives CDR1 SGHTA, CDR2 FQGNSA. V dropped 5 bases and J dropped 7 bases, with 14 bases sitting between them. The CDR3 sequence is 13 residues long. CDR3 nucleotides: TGTGCCAGCAGCCCCTCTCAGGTTGGTGAAGCTTTCTTT. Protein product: CASSPSQVGEAFF.

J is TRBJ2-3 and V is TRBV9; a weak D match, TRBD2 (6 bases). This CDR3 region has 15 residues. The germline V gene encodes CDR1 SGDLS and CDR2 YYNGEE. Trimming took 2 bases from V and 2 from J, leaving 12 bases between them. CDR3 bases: TGTGCCAGCAGCGTGGCCGGGAGTGTCACAGATACGCAGTATTTT. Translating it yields CASSVAGSVTDTQYF.

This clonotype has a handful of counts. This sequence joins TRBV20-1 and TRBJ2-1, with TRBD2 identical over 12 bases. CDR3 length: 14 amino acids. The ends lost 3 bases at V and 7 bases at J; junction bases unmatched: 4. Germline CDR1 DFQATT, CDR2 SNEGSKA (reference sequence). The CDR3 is CSARGLAGPNEQFF. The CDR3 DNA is TGCAGTGCTAGGGGACTAGCGGGCCCTAATGAGCAGTTCTTC.

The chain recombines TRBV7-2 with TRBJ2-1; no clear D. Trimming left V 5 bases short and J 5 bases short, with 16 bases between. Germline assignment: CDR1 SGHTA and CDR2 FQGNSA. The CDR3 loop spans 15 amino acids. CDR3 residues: CASSTRESKNNEQFF. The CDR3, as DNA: TGTGCCAGCAGCACACGAGAATCTAAGAACAATGAGCAGTTCTTC.

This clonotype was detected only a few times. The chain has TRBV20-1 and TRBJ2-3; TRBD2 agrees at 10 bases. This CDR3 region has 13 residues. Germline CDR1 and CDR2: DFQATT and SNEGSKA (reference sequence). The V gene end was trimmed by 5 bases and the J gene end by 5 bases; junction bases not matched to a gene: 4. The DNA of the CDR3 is TGCAGTGCTCCGGGACTAGCGAAAGATACGCAGTATTTT. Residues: CSAPGLAKDTQYF.

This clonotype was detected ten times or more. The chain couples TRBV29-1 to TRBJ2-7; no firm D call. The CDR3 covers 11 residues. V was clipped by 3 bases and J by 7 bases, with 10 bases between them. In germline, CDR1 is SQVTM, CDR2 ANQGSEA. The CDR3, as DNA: TGCAGCGTTGAGGAACCCGGAGAGCAGTACTTC. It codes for CSVEEPGEQYF.

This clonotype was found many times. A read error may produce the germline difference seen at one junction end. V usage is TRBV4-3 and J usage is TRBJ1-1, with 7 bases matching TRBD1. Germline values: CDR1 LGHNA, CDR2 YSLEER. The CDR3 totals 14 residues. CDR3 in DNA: TGCGCCAGCAGCCAAGAGACAGGGAACGCTGAAGCTTTCTTT. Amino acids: CASSQETGNAEAFF.

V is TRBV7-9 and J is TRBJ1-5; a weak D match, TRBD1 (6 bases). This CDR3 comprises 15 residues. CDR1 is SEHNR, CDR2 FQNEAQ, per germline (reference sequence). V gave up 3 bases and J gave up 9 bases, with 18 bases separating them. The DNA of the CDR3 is TGTGCCAGCAGCTTGGGGGGGGCCGGGACCGCGCCCCAGCATTTT. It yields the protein CASSLGGAGTAPQHF. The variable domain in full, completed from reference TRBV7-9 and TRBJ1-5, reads DTGVSQNPRHKITKRGQNVTFRCDPISEHNRLYWYRQTLGQGPEFLTYFQNEAQLEKSRLLSDRFSAERPKGSFSTLEIQRTEQGDSAMYLCASSLGGAGTAPQHFGDGTRLSIL.

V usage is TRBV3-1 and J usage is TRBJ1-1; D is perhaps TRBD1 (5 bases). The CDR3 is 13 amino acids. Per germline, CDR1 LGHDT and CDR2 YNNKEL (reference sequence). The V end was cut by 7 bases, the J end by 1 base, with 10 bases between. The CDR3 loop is CASKRTPNTEAFF. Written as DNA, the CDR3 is TGTGCCAGCAAGCGGACACCGAACACTGAAGCTTTCTTT.

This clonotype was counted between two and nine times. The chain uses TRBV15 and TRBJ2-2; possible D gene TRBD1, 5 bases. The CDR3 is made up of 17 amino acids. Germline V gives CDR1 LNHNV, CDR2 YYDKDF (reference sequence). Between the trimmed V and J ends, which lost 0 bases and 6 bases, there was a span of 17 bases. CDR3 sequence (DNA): TGTGCCACCAGCAGAGATGCGGCAAAGGGGTGGGCCGGGGAGCTGTTTTTT. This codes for CATSRDAAKGWAGELFF.

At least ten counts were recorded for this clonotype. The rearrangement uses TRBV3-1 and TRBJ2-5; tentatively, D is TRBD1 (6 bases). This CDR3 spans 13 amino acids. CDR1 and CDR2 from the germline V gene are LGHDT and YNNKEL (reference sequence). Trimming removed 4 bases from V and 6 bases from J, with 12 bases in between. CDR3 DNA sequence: TGTGCCAGCAGCCCACAGGGTCTACAGACCCAGTACTTC. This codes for CASSPQGLQTQYF.

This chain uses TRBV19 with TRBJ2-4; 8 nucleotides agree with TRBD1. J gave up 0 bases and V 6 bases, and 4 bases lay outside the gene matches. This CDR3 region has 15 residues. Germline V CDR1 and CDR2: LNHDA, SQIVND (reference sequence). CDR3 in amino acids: CASRGQGLAKNIQYF. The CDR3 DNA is TGTGCCAGTAGAGGACAGGGACTAGCCAAAAACATTCAGTACTTC.

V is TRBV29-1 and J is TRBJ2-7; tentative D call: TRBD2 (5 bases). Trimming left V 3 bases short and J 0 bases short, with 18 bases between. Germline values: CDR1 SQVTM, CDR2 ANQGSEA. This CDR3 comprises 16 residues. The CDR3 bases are TGCAGCGTTGATAAACCCGGATCGGGAAGCTCCTACGAGCAGTACTTC. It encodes CSVDKPGSGSSYEQYF.

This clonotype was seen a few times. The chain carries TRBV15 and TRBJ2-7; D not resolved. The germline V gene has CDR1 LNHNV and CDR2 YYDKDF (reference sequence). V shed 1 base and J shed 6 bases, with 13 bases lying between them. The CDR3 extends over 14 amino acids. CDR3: CATSRAGPLGEQYF. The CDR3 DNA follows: TGTGCCACCAGCAGAGCTGGACCGCTCGGCGAGCAGTACTTC.

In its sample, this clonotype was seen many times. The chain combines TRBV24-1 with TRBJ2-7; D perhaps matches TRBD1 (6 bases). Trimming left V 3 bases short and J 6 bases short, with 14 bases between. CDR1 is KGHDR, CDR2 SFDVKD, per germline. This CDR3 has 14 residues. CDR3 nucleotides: TGTGCCACCAGTGATGCCGGGACACCTAGCGAGCAGTACTTC. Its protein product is CATSDAGTPSEQYF.

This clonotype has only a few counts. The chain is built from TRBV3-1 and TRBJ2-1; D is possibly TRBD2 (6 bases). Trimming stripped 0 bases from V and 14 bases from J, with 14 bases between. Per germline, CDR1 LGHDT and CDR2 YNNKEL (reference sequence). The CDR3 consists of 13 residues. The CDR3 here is CASSQDKASAEFF. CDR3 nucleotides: TGTGCCAGCAGCCAAGACAAGGCTAGCGCGGAGTTCTTC.

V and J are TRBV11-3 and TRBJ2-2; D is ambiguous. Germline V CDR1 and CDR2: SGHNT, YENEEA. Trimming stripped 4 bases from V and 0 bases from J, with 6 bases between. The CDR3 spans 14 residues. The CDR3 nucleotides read TGTGCCAGCAGCTCTCACGCGAACACCGGGGAGCTGTTTTTT. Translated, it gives CASSSHANTGELFF.